The clone carrying this T cell receptor beta chain was seen just once. As yet, its antigen is unknown. This entry comes from a study of graft-versus-host responses after intestinal transplantation. Study information: Each of the recipients got a multivisceral, liver-intestinal, or isolated intestinal transplant. Every recipient had anti-thymocyte globulin induction and two to four years of tacrolimus plus steroids. Study-wide results and limits: Declines in HvG clones occurring early post-transplant were associated with peak circulating GvH clone levels.

Generated by immunoSEQ multiplex PCR, the TCRdb table keeps only in-frame clones and is missing some. Among approximately 88,000 clones listed, approximately 94% were seen once. The sample consisted of unstimulated CD4+ T cells sorted from spleen or lymph node cells, taken before transplant. The receptor comes from a human donor who was the organ donor for an intestinal transplant.

CDR3 bases: TGTGCCAGCTACGCGGGGGCCGCGGGTCACAATGAGCAGTTCTTC. Translation gives CASYAGAAGHNEQFF. The genes are TRBV6-5 and TRBJ2-1, with a weak D call TRBD2 (7 bases). Germline-derived CDR1 and CDR2 are MNHEY and SVGAGI. The CDR3 sequence is 15 residues long. Trimming stripped 8 bases from V and 5 bases from J, with 19 bases between.